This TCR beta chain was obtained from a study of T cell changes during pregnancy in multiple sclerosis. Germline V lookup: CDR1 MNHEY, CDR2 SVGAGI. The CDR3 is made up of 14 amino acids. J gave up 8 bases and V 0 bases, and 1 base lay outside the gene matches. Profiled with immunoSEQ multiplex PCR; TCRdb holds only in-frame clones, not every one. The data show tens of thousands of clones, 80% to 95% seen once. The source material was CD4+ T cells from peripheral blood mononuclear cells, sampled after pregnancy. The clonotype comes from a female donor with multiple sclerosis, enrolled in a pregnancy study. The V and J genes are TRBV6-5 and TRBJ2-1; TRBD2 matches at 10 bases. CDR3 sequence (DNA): TGTGCCAGCAGTTACTCCGGGACTAGCGATGAGCAGTTCTTC. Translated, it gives CASSYSGTSDEQFF.